This TCR beta chain was identified in a study of CD8+ T cells in alopecia areata. Study in general: Each day, treated patients took oral tofacitinib twice, at 5 to 10 mg per dose. Patients took tofacitinib for 6 to 18 months, followed by 6 drug-free months. Study observations and caveats: Clonality in lesional scalp, especially alopecia totalis/universalis, exceeded that of normal scalp.

Researchers took lesional scalp punch biopsies and peripheral blood from people who were alopecia areata patients. Remarks on this clone: Its antigen is as yet unknown.

RNA extraction and reverse transcription yielded cDNA as sequencing template. The method was immunoSEQ multiplex PCR; TCRdb's version includes in-frame clones alone and lacks a portion of them. The data hold some 150,000 clones, with around 55% observed a single time. This CDR3 comprises 13 residues. V was cut by 2 bases and J by 5 bases, with 9 bases left in between. Germline-derived CDR1 and CDR2 are ENHRY and SYGVKD. The chain has TRBV10-3 and TRBJ1-1, with D unclear. The sample was CD8+ T cells sorted from blood, taken at week 0. The sequence derives from a human donor with alopecia areata. CDR3 residues: CAISENRGTEAFF. CDR3 sequence (DNA): TGTGCCATCAGTGAGAACCGGGGAACTGAAGCTTTCTTT.